The 19 T cell receptor beta chains given below trace back to one sample, sequenced in a study of blood T cells in healthy people across ages (dated by TCRdb to the mid-2010s). Preparation of the library involved 5' RACE. The sequencing machine was an Illumina HiSeq 2500. A second PCR of roughly 7 to 11 cycles was performed with a sample-barcoded 5' primer and a J-beta primer mix. TCRdb passed the public sequencing reads through fastp at Q25 and MiXCR, retaining productive beta sequences. Every distinct CDR3 protein forms one entry, paired with its most common genes and DNA. The sample includes around 1.5 million distinct CDR3 sequences, with 59% observed a single time. The leading ten clones occupy 6.5% to 8.5% of the sample. Sequencing input: blood. The source is a man younger than 35 in good health.

The chain couples TRBV29-1 to TRBJ2-1; no firm D call. V shed 2 bases and J shed 0 bases, with 8 bases lying between them. There are 14 residues in the CDR3. CDR1 SQVTM and CDR2 ANQGSEA come from the germline V gene. DNA for the CDR3: TGCAGCGTTGAATGGGGAAGCTCCTACAATGAGCAGTTCTTC. Protein: CSVEWGSSYNEQFF.

This clonotype was seen more than once but under ten times. The chain combines TRBV15 with TRBJ1-6; D is unresolved. Germline-derived CDR1 and CDR2 are LNHNV and YYDKDF (reference sequence). Trimming stripped 8 bases from V and 9 bases from J, with 14 bases between. The CDR3 spans 13 residues. CDR3 sequence: CATGPGSFSPLHF. The CDR3 region has the DNA TGTGCCACCGGACCGGGATCCTTTTCACCCCTCCACTTT.

This clonotype was seen more than once but under ten times. This chain joins TRBV29-1 and TRBJ2-4, with 14 positions matching TRBD2. The J call is doubtful: the DNA matches TRBJ2-7 better. Germline V gene lookup returns CDR1 SQVTM and CDR2 ANQGSEA. There are 16 residues in the CDR3. The CDR3 loop is CSVEDWGLAGVYEQYF. The CDR3 nucleotides are TGCAGCGTTGAAGATTGGGGACTAGCGGGAGTCTACGAGCAGTACTTC.

The chain recombines TRBV20-1 with TRBJ2-1; possibly TRBD2 for D (5 bases). V lost 6 bases to trimming and J lost 6 bases, with 15 bases between them. Germline loops: CDR1 DFQATT, CDR2 SNEGSKA (reference sequence). This CDR3 is built from 13 residues. The CDR3 sequence: CSARAHGLNEQFF. The CDR3 bases are TGCAGTGCGAGGGCCCATGGCCTCAATGAGCAGTTCTTC.

This clonotype came up a few times. The V gene is TRBV28, the J gene TRBJ1-2; a weak D match, TRBD1 (5 bases). The CDR3 loop spans 12 amino acids. Germline assignment: CDR1 MDHEN and CDR2 SYDVKM. Between the trimmed V and J ends, which lost 7 bases and 8 bases, there was a span of 14 bases. The CDR3 loop is CASNIPGGGYTF. For the CDR3, the DNA is TGTGCCAGCAACATCCCGGGGGGAGGCTACACCTTC.

This clonotype showed up just a few times. The chain joins TRBV7-2 to TRBJ2-1; 8 nucleotides line up with TRBD2. The germline V gene encodes CDR1 SGHTA and CDR2 FQGNSA. After removal of 4 bases from V and 2 bases from J, the junction contained 16 bases not matched to a gene. The CDR3 is made up of 19 amino acids. The CDR3 DNA reads TGTGCCAGCAGCTACCGGACGGGAACCGGGACTAGGACCTACAATGAGCAGTTCTTC. It yields the protein CASSYRTGTGTRTYNEQFF.

This clonotype turned up a few times. The V gene is TRBV10-3, the J gene TRBJ2-7; TRBD2 matches 15 bases. Losses at the gene ends were 5 bases for V and 3 bases for J; bases not matched to a gene: 8. The CDR3 has 17 residues. The germline V gene has CDR1 ENHRY and CDR2 SYGVKD. As DNA, the CDR3 is TGTGCCATCAGTCTCACCGGGACTAGCGGGGGGAGCTACGAGCAGTACTTC. It yields the protein CAISLTGTSGGSYEQYF.

This clonotype was observed a few times. The chain employs TRBV6-5 and TRBJ1-6; D unclear. The V and J ends lost 10 bases and 10 bases respectively, with 17 bases between them. The CDR3 extends over 13 amino acids. From germline, CDR1 is MNHEY and CDR2 SVGAGI. CDR3 protein: CATRPPAGSPLHF. CDR3 coding DNA: TGTGCCACCCGACCTCCGGCCGGCTCACCCCTCCACTTT.

The V and J genes are TRBV7-2 and TRBJ2-7; 9 bases line up with TRBD2. CDR1 is SGHTA, CDR2 FQGNSA, per germline. The V and J ends lost 3 bases and 5 bases, in that order; junction bases with no gene match: 8. The CDR3 has 15 residues. For the CDR3, the DNA is TGTGCCAGCAGCTTTCCTAGCGGGACCGGGAACGAGCAGTACTTC. Protein sequence: CASSFPSGTGNEQYF.

This CDR3 is CASSPSWTVSNEQFF. CDR3 nucleotide sequence: TGTGCCAGCAGCCCGTCTTGGACAGTCTCCAATGAGCAGTTCTTC. The chain uses TRBV28 and TRBJ2-1; D might be TRBD1 (6 bases). Germline lookup yields CDR1 MDHEN and CDR2 SYDVKM. The CDR3 has 15 residues. Trimming removed 6 bases at V and 6 bases at J, with 18 bases between.

The rearrangement links TRBV6-5 to TRBJ2-5; D is ambiguous. The V end lost 5 bases, the J end lost 2 bases, and 12 bases lay between the germline ends. Germline V lookup: CDR1 MNHEY, CDR2 SVGAGI. This CDR3 spans 14 amino acids. The CDR3: CASSQNPSQETQYF. CDR3 sequence (DNA): TGTGCCAGCAGTCAAAACCCCTCACAAGAGACCCAGTACTTC.

This clonotype was seen a handful of times. V usage is TRBV29-1 and J usage is TRBJ1-2; D unresolved. Germline assignment: CDR1 SQVTM and CDR2 ANQGSEA. Trimming pared 7 bases from V and 7 bases from J, leaving 16 bases between. The CDR3 sequence is 12 residues long. The CDR3, as DNA: TGCAGCGGGGAGAATCTGGGGTTTGGCTACACCTTC. Its protein product is CSGENLGFGYTF.

This chain uses TRBV7-2 with TRBJ1-1; D is perhaps TRBD1 (5 bases). CDR3 size: 14 residues. Germline V gene lookup returns CDR1 SGHTA and CDR2 FQGNSA. Trimming removed 5 bases at V and 1 base at J, with 11 bases between. CDR3 nucleotides: TGTGCCAGCAGCACCTCGACAGCGAACACTGAAGCTTTCTTT. It specifies CASSTSTANTEAFF.

Here the CDR3 reads CASSHPGTGNGYTF. CDR3 DNA sequence: TGTGCCAGCAGCCACCCCGGGACAGGGAATGGCTACACCTTC. The chain couples TRBV4-2 to TRBJ1-2; 9 bases agree with TRBD1. CDR1 is LGHNA and CDR2 is YNFKEQ in the germline V gene. This CDR3 contains 14 residues. After removal of 3 bases from V and 6 bases from J, the junction contained 5 bases not matched to a gene.

A single count supports this clonotype. This chain joins TRBV4-1 and TRBJ1-4, with a weak D call TRBD1 (6 bases). CDR3 size: 15 residues. Germline values: CDR1 MGHRA, CDR2 YSYEKL. V dropped 7 bases and J dropped 7 bases, with 19 bases sitting between them. The CDR3 spells CASKPSQGLFEKLFF. Here the CDR3 DNA reads TGCGCCAGCAAACCAAGTCAGGGGTTATTTGAAAAACTGTTTTTT.

The chain couples TRBV6-6 to TRBJ2-7, with D possibly being TRBD2 (5 bases). Germline-derived CDR1 and CDR2 are MNHNY and SVGAGI (reference sequence). The CDR3 has 15 residues. The ends were cut back, 2 bases at V and 0 bases at J, with 11 bases in the middle. The chain's CDR3 is CASSYAEGSSYEQYF. The CDR3 coding sequence is TGTGCCAGCAGTTACGCTGAAGGGAGCTCCTACGAGCAGTACTTC.

The gene calls are TRBV12-3 or TRBV12-4 and TRBJ2-5; the D is unclear. V lost 2 bases and J 0 bases, leaving 13 bases between the germline ends. The CDR3 length is 16 residues. CDR3 amino acids: CASSLMSLEYQETQYF. The CDR3 bases are TGTGCCAGCAGTTTAATGTCACTTGAGTACCAAGAGACCCAGTACTTC.

The genes are TRBV4-1 and TRBJ2-5; 10 nucleotides agree with TRBD1. The CDR3 is 15 amino acids. The germline V gene has CDR1 MGHRA and CDR2 YSYEKL. V trimming: 1 base; J trimming: 7 bases; junction bases outside the gene matches: 6. In DNA form, the CDR3 reads TGCGCCAGCAGCCAAGGACAGGGGGCGAGGGGGACCCAGTACTTC. This translates into CASSQGQGARGTQYF.

The chain carries TRBV10-3 and TRBJ2-2; 9 nucleotides align to TRBD2. The CDR3 consists of 18 residues. Germline CDR1 ENHRY, CDR2 SYGVKD. Trimming took 8 bases from V and 4 from J; bases not matched to a gene: 17. CDR3 coding DNA: TGTGCCATCTTCGGGGGCCCGGAAGTACTAGCGGGCACCGGGGAGCTGTTTTTT. Protein: CAIFGGPEVLAGTGELFF.